The 30 T cell receptor beta chains below all came from one sample that was sequenced in a study of T cell clonality in common variable immunodeficiency. The method was immunoSEQ multiplex PCR; TCRdb's version includes in-frame clones alone and lacks a portion of them. The sample lists about 40,000 clones, none appearing once, the ten largest making up less than 3.5%. Sequenced material: peripheral blood mononuclear cells. These TCRs come from a person aged 18-70 years in good health.

This clone has at least ten counts. The observed sequence ends 3 residues before the CDR3 terminus, with the missing tail filled in from the germline J gene. This chain connects TRBV2 to TRBJ2-3, with D tentatively TRBD2 (6 bases). V was clipped by 7 bases and J by 2 bases, with 10 bases between them. The length of the CDR3 is 13 residues. Germline V gene lookup returns CDR1 SNHLY and CDR2 FYNNEI. Partial CDR3 DNA: TGTGCCAGCAACTTAGCGGACACAGATACG. Protein sequence: CASNLADTDT. The CDR3 reads in full as CASNLADTDTQYF.

This clone appeared many times. The missing CDR3 end, 3 residues past where the read stops, is filled in from the germline J gene. J is TRBJ2-7 and V is TRBV19; 10 bases line up with TRBD1. Germline V gene data show CDR1 as LNHDA and CDR2 as SQIVND (reference sequence). The CDR3 contains 17 residues. V dropped 6 bases and J dropped 1; count of bases not matched to a gene: 12. The CDR3 DNA, read in part, is TGTGCCAGTAGCAGCCACCTCTGGGACAGGGGTTCCTACGAG. This sequence encodes CASSSHLWDRGSYE. The whole CDR3 sequence reads CASSSHLWDRGSYEQYF. The full variable domain, its missing parts supplied by reference TRBV19 and TRBJ2-7, is DGGITQSPKYLFRKEGQNVTLSCEQNLNHDAMYWYRQDPGQGLRLIYYSQIVNDFQKGDIAEGYSVSREKKESFPLTVTSAQKNPTAFYLCASSSHLWDRGSYEQYFGPGTRLTVT.

At least ten counts were recorded for this clone. Sequencing ends 3 residues short of the CDR3 end; the germline J gene provides the rest. Other DNA sequences in this sample translate to the same CDR3. The chain carries TRBV7-9 and TRBJ1-3, with 8 bases that match TRBD1. There are 12 residues in the CDR3. Germline V gene lookup returns CDR1 SEHNR and CDR2 FQNEAQ (reference sequence). V trimming: 11 bases; J trimming: 3 bases; junction bases outside the gene matches: 3. CDR3 region: CAGGTGGNTIYF. The DNA read from the CDR3 is TGTGCCGGGGGGACAGGTGGAAACACC.

The table lists this clone with many counts. The read terminates 3 residues ahead of where the CDR3 ends, so the germline J gene completes it. This chain joins TRBV11-2 and TRBJ1-6; 9 bases are shared with TRBD1. Germline loops: CDR1 SGHAT, CDR2 FQNNGV. The CDR3 is 15 amino acids. With 3 bases clipped from V and 7 bases from J, the junction kept 4 bases outside the gene matches. CDR3 bases read: TGTGCCAGCAGCTTTACCGGGACAGGGAATTCACCC. Amino acids: CASSFTGTGNSP. The full CDR3 reads CASSFTGTGNSPLHF.

Only a few counts were recorded for this clone. The sequenced fragment ends 3 residues before the CDR3 boundary, so the rest is inferred from the germline J gene. The V call is TRBV11-2, the J call TRBJ2-7, with D uncertain. Trimming stripped 5 bases from V and 2 bases from J, with 16 bases between. This CDR3 is built from 15 residues. CDR1 is SGHAT and CDR2 is FQNNGV in the germline V gene. This CDR3 reads CASSPPSRATYEQYF. The sequenced part of the CDR3 DNA is TGTGCCAGCAGCCCCCCAAGCCGAGCAACCTACGAG.

There are many counts of this clone. Read data end 3 residues before the CDR3 end; the end is taken from the germline J gene. V and J are TRBV5-8 and TRBJ2-7, with a tentative D call TRBD2 (5 bases). V was trimmed by 0 bases and J by 6 bases, leaving 7 bases between them. This CDR3 has 12 residues. Germline V gene data show CDR1 as SGHTS and CDR2 as YDEGEE. Incomplete CDR3 DNA: TGTGCCAGCAGCTTGGTCCGGGGCGAG. Its protein product is CASSLVRGE. The complete CDR3 reads CASSLVRGEQYF.

This clone was found many times. The read ends 3 residues shy of where the CDR3 ends; the end is completed using the germline J gene. The V gene is TRBV19, the J gene TRBJ2-7, with 7 bases that match TRBD1. The CDR3 has 12 residues. The V and J ends lost 9 bases and 6 bases, in that order; junction bases with no gene match: 8. Germline values: CDR1 LNHDA, CDR2 SQIVND (reference sequence). The CDR3 DNA, read in part, is TGTGCCAGACAGGGGATTTGTTTCGAG. Protein product: CARQGICFE. The CDR3 in its entirety is CARQGICFEQYF.

This clone was seen repeatedly, ten times or more. The CDR3 is cut off 3 residues early in the read; its end comes from the germline J gene. The chain uses TRBV5-1 and TRBJ2-1; the match to TRBD2 covers 8 bases. The CDR3 has 15 amino acids. Germline V CDR1 and CDR2: SGHRS, YFSETQ. V lost 0 bases to trimming and J lost 8 bases; unmatched junction nucleotides: 7. The covered CDR3 bases are TGCGCCAGCAGCTTGGCTGGACTAGCTGTCTATGAG. It codes for CASSLAGLAVYE. The entire CDR3 protein reads CASSLAGLAVYEQFF. The full variable domain, its missing parts supplied by reference TRBV5-1 and TRBJ2-1, is KAGVTQTPRYLIKTRGQQVTLSCSPISGHRSVSWYQQTPGQGLQFLFEYFSETQRNKGNFPGRFSGRQFSNSRSEMNVSTLELGDSALYLCASSLAGLAVYEQFFGPGTRLTVL.

This clone was picked up many times. Coverage ceases 3 residues before the CDR3 finishes, and the germline J gene fills in the end. The chain carries TRBV5-1 and TRBJ2-5; 8 bases fit TRBD2. The germline V gene encodes CDR1 SGHRS and CDR2 YFSETQ. The ends lost 2 bases at V and 1 base at J; junction bases unmatched: 10. CDR3 length: 17 residues. The CDR3 here is CASSFNPPAGGQETQYF. CDR3 DNA, as far as it was read: TGCGCCAGCAGCTTCAACCCCCCGGCGGGGGGCCAAGAGACC.

In this sample, this clone turned up many times. The read stops 3 residues short of the end of the CDR3; the missing end is completed from the germline J gene. The V gene is TRBV10-3, the J gene TRBJ1-1; the D gene is possibly TRBD1 (6 bases). Trimming removed 0 bases at V and 0 bases at J, with 11 bases between. Germline-derived CDR1 and CDR2 are ENHRY and SYGVKD. This CDR3 comprises 16 residues. This CDR3 is CAISESGGGMNTEAFF. The sequenced CDR3 bases are TGTGCCATCAGTGAGTCAGGGGGGGGAATGAACACTGAA.

This clone came up many times. The read ends 3 residues shy of where the CDR3 ends; the end is completed using the germline J gene. The rearrangement joins TRBV12-3 or TRBV12-4 to TRBJ1-6; 9 bases map to TRBD1. The CDR3 has 14 residues. V shed 6 bases, J shed 8 bases, and the junction held 5 bases outside the gene matches. CDR3 bases read: TGTGCCAGCAGCCGGGACAGGGAGTATTCACCC. Protein sequence: CASSRDREYSP. The whole CDR3 sequence reads CASSRDREYSPLHF.

This clone was seen many times. The read ends 3 residues early relative to the CDR3; the germline J gene fills the gap. The chain uses TRBV7-6 and TRBJ2-3; 12 nucleotides align to TRBD2. The V gene end was trimmed by 6 bases and the J gene end by 4 bases; junction bases not matched to a gene: 5. This CDR3 spans 15 amino acids. The germline V gene encodes CDR1 SGHVS and CDR2 FNYEAQ. The CDR3 loop reads CASSPSGGAADTQYF. The sequenced CDR3 bases are TGTGCCAGCAGTCCTAGCGGGGGGGCCGCAGATACG.

This clone has a count of ten or more. The missing CDR3 end, 3 residues past where the read stops, is filled in from the germline J gene. The sample carries other DNA sequences with the same CDR3. The chain is built from TRBV5-1 and TRBJ2-2; D is uncertain. The CDR3 has 16 residues. Per germline, CDR1 SGHRS and CDR2 YFSETQ. Trimming pared 0 bases from V and 0 bases from J, leaving 9 bases between. The CDR3 reads CASSLGPVSNTGELFF. The sequenced part of the CDR3 DNA is TGCGCCAGCAGCTTGGGGCCAGTTTCGAACACCGGGGAG.

This clone was recorded many times. The sequenced fragment ends 3 residues before the CDR3 boundary, so the rest is inferred from the germline J gene. The V and J genes are TRBV7-2 and TRBJ2-3; 7 bases agree with TRBD2. The germline V gene encodes CDR1 SGHTA and CDR2 FQGNSA. There are 14 residues in the CDR3. With V trimmed by 4 bases and J by 2 bases, 3 bases remained unmatched. CDR3 DNA, as far as it was read: TGTGCCAGCAGCTATAGCGGGTTCACAGATACG. The encoded protein is CASSYSGFTDT. The full CDR3 protein reads CASSYSGFTDTQYF.

The table lists this clone with many counts. Coverage ceases 3 residues before the CDR3 finishes, and the germline J gene fills in the end. The chain links TRBV20-1 to TRBJ1-2; a weak D match, TRBD1 (6 bases). Germline loops: CDR1 DFQATT, CDR2 SNEGSKA (reference sequence). The CDR3 covers 14 residues. The ends were cut back, 2 bases at V and 6 bases at J, with 16 bases in the middle. This CDR3 reads CSARKGGASDGYTF. CDR3 bases read: TGCAGTGCTAGAAAAGGGGGGGCCTCGGATGGC.

Ten or more counts support this clone. The read halts 3 residues ahead of the CDR3 end, with the missing end drawn from the germline J gene. This chain joins TRBV6-1 and TRBJ1-1; 7 positions agree with TRBD1. The CDR3 totals 14 residues. Germline V gives CDR1 MNHNS, CDR2 SASEGT. The V and J ends lost 2 bases and 6 bases, in that order; junction bases with no gene match: 6. The covered CDR3 bases are TGTGCCAGCAGTGAAAGGACAGGTAGGTCTGAA. Its translation is CASSERTGRSE. The full CDR3 protein is CASSERTGRSEAFF.

This clone has ten or more counts. The read terminates 3 residues ahead of where the CDR3 ends, so the germline J gene completes it. This chain joins TRBV4-1 and TRBJ1-2, with TRBD1 matching 9 bases. This CDR3 is 13 amino acids long. Germline V gives CDR1 MGHRA, CDR2 YSYEKL. The part of the CDR3 DNA that was read is TGCGCCAGCAGCCGGACAGGGGTTCAGGGC. Its translation: CASSRTGVQG. The full CDR3 sequence reads CASSRTGVQGYTF.

This clone was counted many times. The read gets to within 3 residues of the CDR3 end, and the germline J gene fills in the rest. This rearrangement joins TRBV20-1 to TRBJ2-2; 7 bases match TRBD2. In germline, CDR1 is DFQATT, CDR2 SNEGSKA (reference sequence). The junction had 6 bases not matched to a gene; V was cut back by 0 bases and J by 5 bases. This CDR3 has 15 amino acids. The CDR3 protein is CSARDPKRDTGELFF. CDR3 bases read: TGCAGTGCTAGAGATCCTAAGCGGGATACCGGGGAG.

This clone is termed medium-sized (0.01 to 0.1%). The DNA ends 3 residues before the CDR3 does, and the rest of the CDR3 is filled in from the germline J gene. The chain employs TRBV6-4 and TRBJ2-1; 14 bases fit TRBD2. This CDR3 is 19 amino acids long. With V trimmed by 2 bases and J by 0 bases, 6 bases remained unmatched. Germline CDR1 MRHNA, CDR2 SNTAGT. CDR3 sequence reads: CASSDRGLAGAYSYNEQFF. The sequenced part of the CDR3 DNA is TGTGCCAGCAGTGACAGGGGACTAGCGGGGGCTTACTCCTACAATGAG.

Many counts were recorded for this clone. At one of its ends the junction is not consistent with the germline gene, which may arise from a read error. The read terminates 3 residues before the CDR3 end, so the remaining end is supplied by the germline J gene. The chain links TRBV7-7 to TRBJ1-5, with TRBD1 as a possible D gene (6 bases). The CDR3 is 15 residues long. In germline, CDR1 is SSHAT, CDR2 FNYEAQ (reference sequence). Partial CDR3 DNA: TGTGCTAGCAGCTTAGTTTGGCAGGGGAATCAGCCC. Amino acids: CASSLVWQGNQP. The CDR3 reads in full as CASSLVWQGNQPQHF.

Details on this clone: The read finishes 3 residues shy of the CDR3 end, and the germline J gene is used to complete it. The chain employs TRBV7-9 and TRBJ2-7, with D uncertain. Germline CDR1 and CDR2: SEHNR and FQNEAQ (reference sequence). V gave up 1 base and J gave up 1 base, with 8 bases separating them. There are 14 residues in the CDR3. The covered CDR3 bases are TGTGCCAGCAGCTTAGTAGCCGGGTCCTACGAG. Amino acids: CASSLVAGSYE. The whole CDR3 sequence is CASSLVAGSYEQYF.

This clone has a count of ten or more. The read ends 3 residues before the CDR3 terminus; that terminus is restored from the germline J gene. The genes are TRBV19 and TRBJ1-1; D ambiguous. The germline V gene encodes CDR1 LNHDA and CDR2 SQIVND (reference sequence). Trimming pared 1 base from V and 0 bases from J, leaving 12 bases between. CDR3 size: 16 residues. CDR3 DNA (partial): TGTGCCAGTAGTATAGCTATACGCCGGTTGAACACTGAA. This translates into CASSIAIRRLNTE. The full CDR3 sequence reads CASSIAIRRLNTEAFF.

This clone was picked up many times. Coverage ceases 3 residues before the CDR3 finishes, and the germline J gene fills in the end. The chain has TRBV29-1 and TRBJ2-7, with a possible D match to TRBD1 (5 bases). The CDR3 extends over 11 amino acids. From germline, CDR1 is SQVTM and CDR2 ANQGSEA. V lost 4 bases and J lost 6, with 10 bases in between. The sequenced CDR3 bases are TGCAGCGTTGCGGACATGCGCGAG. This sequence encodes CSVADMRE. The whole CDR3 is CSVADMREQYF.

This clone was detected a few times. CDR3 bases read: TGTGCCAGCACTCACCTTTTGAGGCGGCACACAGATACG. This encodes CASTHLLRRHTDT. The whole CDR3 sequence is CASTHLLRRHTDTQYF. V usage is TRBV2 and J usage is TRBJ2-3; no definite D call. The read ends 3 residues early relative to the CDR3; the germline J gene fills the gap. Per the germline V gene, CDR1 is SNHLY and CDR2 is FYNNEI. The CDR3 covers 16 residues. The ends were cut back, 7 bases at V and 2 bases at J, with 19 bases in the middle.

This clone was detected ten times or more. The observed sequence ends 3 residues before the CDR3 terminus, with the missing tail filled in from the germline J gene. The chain employs TRBV19 and TRBJ2-4; 8 bases are shared with TRBD1. Per germline, CDR1 LNHDA and CDR2 SQIVND (reference sequence). J lost 7 bases, V lost 6 bases, and 2 bases had no gene match. The CDR3 is made up of 12 amino acids. The covered CDR3 bases are TGTGCCAGTAGCACAGGGGGGAACATT. This gives the protein CASSTGGNI. The whole CDR3 protein is CASSTGGNIQYF. The full variable domain, completed using reference TRBV19 and TRBJ2-4, is DGGITQSPKYLFRKEGQNVTLSCEQNLNHDAMYWYRQDPGQGLRLIYYSQIVNDFQKGDIAEGYSVSREKKESFPLTVTSAQKNPTAFYLCASSTGGNIQYFGAGTRLSVL.

This clone was picked up many times. The CDR3 end lies 3 residues beyond the end of the read and is filled in from the germline J gene. The chain joins TRBV5-1 to TRBJ2-2; D call uncertain. Germline V gene sequence: CDR1 SGHRS, CDR2 YFSETQ. V was clipped by 1 base and J by 0 bases, with 7 bases between them. This CDR3 region has 15 residues. The sequenced CDR3 bases are TGCGCCAGCAGCTTGCCAGGAGCGAACACCGGGGAG. Translating gives CASSLPGANTGE. The entire CDR3 sequence reads CASSLPGANTGELFF.

In its sample, this clone was seen many times. The read ends 3 residues early relative to the CDR3; the germline J gene fills the gap. The rearrangement links TRBV30 to TRBJ1-2; 7 bases are a match to TRBD1. The CDR3 consists of 14 residues. The trim removed 5 bases at V and 2 bases at J, leaving 8 bases unmatched. Germline loops: CDR1 GTSNPN, CDR2 SVGIG (reference sequence). The sequenced CDR3 bases are TGTGCCTGGGGAGGCCCGGGACAGAACTATGGC. Its protein product is CAWGGPGQNYG. The entire CDR3 is CAWGGPGQNYGYTF.

As for this clone: A junction boundary mismatches the germline segment, possibly from a read error. Different DNA sequences within this sample yield the same CDR3. Partial CDR3 DNA: TGTGCCAGTAGCTCGGGGAGCGGGGGAGACTACGAG. Translated: CASSSGSGGDYE. The whole CDR3 reads CASSSGSGGDYEQYF. This rearrangement joins TRBV13 to TRBJ2-7, with TRBD2 matching over 8 bases. From the germline J gene comes the end of the CDR3, since the read stops 3 residues before it. The CDR3 runs to 15 residues. Germline V gene data show CDR1 as PRHDT and CDR2 as FYEKMQ (reference sequence).

This clone has at least ten counts. CDR3 bases read: TGCGCCAGCAGCTTGAATGCAGGGATGAACACTGAA. Encoded protein: CASSLNAGMNTE. The whole CDR3 reads CASSLNAGMNTEAFF. This rearrangement joins TRBV5-1 to TRBJ1-1, with a weak D call TRBD1 (5 bases). Read data end 3 residues before the CDR3 end; the end is taken from the germline J gene. V was cut by 1 base and J by 0 bases, with 10 bases left in between. The CDR3 runs to 15 residues. CDR1 and CDR2 (germline): SGHRS, YFSETQ.

This clone was picked up many times. Sequencing ends 3 residues short of the CDR3 end; the germline J gene provides the rest. J is TRBJ2-1 and V is TRBV19; 7 nucleotides line up with TRBD1. Looked up from germline, CDR1 is LNHDA and CDR2 is SQIVND (reference sequence). The V segment lost 9 bases and the J segment 6 bases; nucleotides outside the gene matches: 8. The CDR3 sequence is 13 residues long. CDR3 DNA, as far as it was read: TGTGCCAGCAAAGACAGGGTACCCAATGAG. Amino acid sequence: CASKDRVPNE. The whole CDR3 reads CASKDRVPNEQFF.